This TCR beta chain stems from a study of blood T cells in healthy people across ages (dated by TCRdb to 2015 to 2017). Turning to the overall study: In model experiments, template switching captured roughly one uniquely barcoded TCR beta cDNA molecule for every two T cells. Using deep sequencing normalized with unique cDNA molecular identifiers, the study measured how TCR beta repertoire diversity changes with age. The donors were divided into four age groups: young (average around 16 years), middle-aged (around 37), aged (roughly 60) and long-lived (roughly 88). To avoid experimental bias, donors of different ages were randomly spread across the sequencing lanes. Using the same blood draw, the study looked at two additional independent replicas of 1 million unique cDNA reads for two donors, one aged 18 to 29 and the other aged 80 or older.

What the study reported, not specific to this receptor: As age increased, observed TCR beta diversity per million T cells dropped in a roughly linear way, and a significant reduction was already evident by age 40. Observed TCR beta diversity correlated strongly with the percentage of naive T cells measured by flow cytometry. Because profiling used bulk unsorted PBMCs, naive and antigen-experienced compartments could not be compared conclusively. Because donor CMV infection status was unknown, age-related changes in expanded clonotypes were potentially confounded. Estimates of total diversity from one million sequenced T cells were regarded as lower bounds and underestimates. Compared with the aged group, the long-lived group had more naive CD4+ T cells, fewer expanded clones and increased TCR diversity, suggesting age selection.

On this clonotype: No cognate antigen has been identified for it. Base-call qualities are not available, and no considerably larger clone is one nucleotide away.

CDR1 and CDR2 were assigned from the germline V gene as SGHTA and FQGNSA. From cysteine to phenylalanine, the CDR3 is 15 amino acids long. The read is trimmed to its CDR3 DNA, 45 bases read in frame from base 1. Deletion took 5 bases off V and 11 bases off J, with a span of 19 bases between the germline ends. The library came from 5' RACE. Sequencing took place on an Illumina HiSeq 2500. A second PCR of roughly 7 to 11 cycles was run with a J-beta primer mix and a sample-barcoded 5' primer. A template-switch 5' adaptor carrying 12 random nucleotides introduced a unique molecular identifier onto each TCR beta cDNA molecule. Each sample yielded at least 3 million CDR3-containing paired-end reads. First-strand cDNA was synthesized from all RNA with the Mint cDNA synthesis kit, primed by a TRBC-specific oligonucleotide. Following uracil-DNA glycosylase treatment, all cDNA underwent a first 18-cycle PCR with the universal primers M1SS and BC2_uni_R. Processing in the source paper ran as follows. For normalization, 1 million high-quality reads, each with a distinct molecular identifier, were randomly selected from each sample. Reads with shared molecular identifiers were discarded instead of being binned into consensus sequences. MiTCR, run with a Q25 quality threshold and the strictest error-elimination algorithm, handled CDR3 identification, clonotype clustering and error correction. A nonparametric unseen species model using Euler transformation provided a lower-bound estimate of total TCR beta diversity. The public reads were quality trimmed at Q25 with fastp and then assembled into clones with MiXCR by TCRdb, keeping productive beta chains. Identical CDR3 proteins give one entry, which carries the most common genes and DNA. TCRdb's processing, not the study's, gives the V and J calls here. Across this sample there are about 800,000 distinct CDR3 sequences, with 58% seen only once. About 20% of the sample goes to the ten largest clones.

The 35 to 40 donors, aged about 6 to 95 years, were systemically healthy Caucasian individuals from Russia. Each donor gave ten milliliters of peripheral blood, collected into EDTA-treated Vacutainer tubes. Ficoll-Paque density-gradient centrifugation was used to isolate PBMCs, with at least 7 million obtained per sample. Total RNA was extracted from PBMCs with Trizol reagent, with at least 6 micrograms obtained per sample. For every donor, flow cytometry on a PBMC aliquot measured the percentage of naive CD45RAhigh/CD27high T cells. This chain is built from TRBV7-2 and TRBJ1-6; the D segment cannot be called with confidence. The TCR sequence derives from a man under 40 in good health. Sequenced sample: blood. The CDR3 protein: CASSPGVGMPAPLHF. The nucleotide sequence is given as TGTGCCAGCAGCCCAGGCGTAGGGATGCCGGCACCCCTCCACTTT.